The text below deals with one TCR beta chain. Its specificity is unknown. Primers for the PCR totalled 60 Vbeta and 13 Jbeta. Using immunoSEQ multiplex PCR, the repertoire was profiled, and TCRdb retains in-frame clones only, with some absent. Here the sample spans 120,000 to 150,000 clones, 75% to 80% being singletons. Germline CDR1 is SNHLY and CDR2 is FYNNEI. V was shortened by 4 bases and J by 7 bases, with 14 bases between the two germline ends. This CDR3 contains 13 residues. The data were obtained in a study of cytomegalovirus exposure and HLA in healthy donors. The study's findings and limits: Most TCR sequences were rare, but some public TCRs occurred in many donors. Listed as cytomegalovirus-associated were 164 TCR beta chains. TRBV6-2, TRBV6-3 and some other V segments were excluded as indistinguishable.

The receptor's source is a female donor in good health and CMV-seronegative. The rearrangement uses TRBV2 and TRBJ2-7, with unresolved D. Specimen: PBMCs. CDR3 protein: CASSVGLQSEQYF. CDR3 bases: TGTGCCAGCAGTGTAGGCTTACAGTCGGAGCAGTACTTC.